This T cell receptor (beta chain) was retrieved from a study of blood T cell repertoires in COVID-19. Original data processing: Reference gene primer amplification gave estimated nucleated cell counts. Assay used: immunoSEQ multiplex PCR; TCRdb lists only in-frame clones, some missing. The V and J calls and clone size are taken from that table; D and trimming were inferred from the DNA. The sample contains roughly 120,000 clones, approximately 79% of which appear only once. CDR3 length equals 15 residues. The ends were cut back, 5 bases at V and 0 bases at J, with 13 bases in the middle. Germline CDR1 LNHDA, CDR2 SQIVND (reference sequence).

The receptor comes from an elderly woman with active or convalescent COVID-19. The genes are TRBV19 and TRBJ1-1; D unclear. The source material was peripheral blood. CDR3 nucleotides: TGTGCCAGTAGTGCGTCCGGAACTATGAACACTGAAGCTTTCTTT. This codes for CASSASGTMNTEAFF.